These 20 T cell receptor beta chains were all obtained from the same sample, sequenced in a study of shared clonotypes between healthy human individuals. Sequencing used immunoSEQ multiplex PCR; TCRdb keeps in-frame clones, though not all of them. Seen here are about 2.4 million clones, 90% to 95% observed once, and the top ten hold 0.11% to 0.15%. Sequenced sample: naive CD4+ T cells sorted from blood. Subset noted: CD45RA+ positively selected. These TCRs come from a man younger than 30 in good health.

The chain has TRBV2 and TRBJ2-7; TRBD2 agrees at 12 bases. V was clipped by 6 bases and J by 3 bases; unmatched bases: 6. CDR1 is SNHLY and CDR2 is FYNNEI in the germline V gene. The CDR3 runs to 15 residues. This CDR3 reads CASRRLAGDLYEQYF. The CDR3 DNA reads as TGTGCCAGCAGGAGACTAGCGGGGGACCTCTACGAGCAGTACTTC.

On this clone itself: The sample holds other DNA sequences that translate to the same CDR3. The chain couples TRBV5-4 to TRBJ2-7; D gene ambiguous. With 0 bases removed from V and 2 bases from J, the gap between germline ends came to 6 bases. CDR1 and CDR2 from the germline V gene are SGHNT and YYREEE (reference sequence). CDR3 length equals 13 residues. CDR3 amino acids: CASSLAGPYEQYF. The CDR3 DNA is TGTGCCAGCAGCTTGGCCGGCCCCTACGAGCAGTACTTC.

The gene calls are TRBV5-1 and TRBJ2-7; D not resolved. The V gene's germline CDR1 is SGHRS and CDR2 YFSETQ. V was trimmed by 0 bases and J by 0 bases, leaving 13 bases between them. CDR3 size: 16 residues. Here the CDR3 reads CASSLEMGLSSYEQYF. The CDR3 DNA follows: TGCGCCAGCAGCTTGGAAATGGGCCTTAGCTCCTACGAGCAGTACTTC. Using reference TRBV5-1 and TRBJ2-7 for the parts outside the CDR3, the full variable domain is KAGVTQTPRYLIKTRGQQVTLSCSPISGHRSVSWYQQTPGQGLQFLFEYFSETQRNKGNFPGRFSGRQFSNSRSEMNVSTLELGDSALYLCASSLEMGLSSYEQYFGPGTRLTVT.

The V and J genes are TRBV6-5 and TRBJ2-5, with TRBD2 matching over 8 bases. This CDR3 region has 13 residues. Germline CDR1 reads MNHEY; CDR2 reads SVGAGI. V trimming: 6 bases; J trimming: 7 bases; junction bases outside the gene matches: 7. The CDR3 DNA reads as TGTGCCAGCAGCCGCCCGGGACTAGTGACCCAGTACTTC. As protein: CASSRPGLVTQYF.

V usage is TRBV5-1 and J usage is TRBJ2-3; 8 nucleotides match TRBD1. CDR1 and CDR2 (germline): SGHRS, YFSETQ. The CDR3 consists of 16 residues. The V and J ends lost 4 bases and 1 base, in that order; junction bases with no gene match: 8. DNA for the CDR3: TGCGCCAGCAGCGGAGGACAGGGCGGCGGCACAGATACGCAGTATTTT. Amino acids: CASSGGQGGGTDTQYF.

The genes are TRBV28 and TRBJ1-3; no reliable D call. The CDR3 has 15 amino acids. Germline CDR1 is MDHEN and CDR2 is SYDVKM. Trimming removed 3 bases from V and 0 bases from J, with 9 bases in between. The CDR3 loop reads CASSFQPSSGNTIYF. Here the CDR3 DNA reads TGTGCCAGCAGTTTTCAGCCCTCCTCTGGAAACACCATATATTTT.

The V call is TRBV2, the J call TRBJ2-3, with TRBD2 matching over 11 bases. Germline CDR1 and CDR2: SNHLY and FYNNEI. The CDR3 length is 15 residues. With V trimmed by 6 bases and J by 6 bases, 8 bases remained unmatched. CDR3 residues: CASRQGLAVRDTQYF. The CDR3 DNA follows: TGTGCCAGCAGGCAGGGACTAGCGGTTAGGGATACGCAGTATTTT.

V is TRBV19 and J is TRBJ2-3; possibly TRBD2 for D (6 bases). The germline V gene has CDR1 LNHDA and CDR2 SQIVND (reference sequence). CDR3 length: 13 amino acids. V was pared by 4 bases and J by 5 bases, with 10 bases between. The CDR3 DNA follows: TGTGCCAGTAGTAAGGGACTCATAGATACGCAGTATTTT. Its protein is CASSKGLIDTQYF.

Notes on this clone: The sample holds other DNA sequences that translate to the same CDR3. CDR3 protein: CASSLDRQETQYF. For the CDR3, the DNA is TGTGCCAGCTCTCTCGACAGGCAAGAGACCCAGTACTTC. The V call is TRBV18, the J call TRBJ2-5, with a possible D match to TRBD1 (6 bases). Germline V CDR1 and CDR2: KGHSH, LQKENI. V was pared by 6 bases and J by 2 bases, with 10 bases between. The CDR3 covers 13 residues. The full variable domain, rest sourced from reference TRBV18 and TRBJ2-5, is NAGVMQNPRHLVRRRGQEARLRCSPMKGHSHVYWYRQLPEEGLKFMVYLQKENIIDESGMPKERFSAEFPKEGPSILRIQQVVRGDSAAYFCASSLDRQETQYFGPGTRLLVL.

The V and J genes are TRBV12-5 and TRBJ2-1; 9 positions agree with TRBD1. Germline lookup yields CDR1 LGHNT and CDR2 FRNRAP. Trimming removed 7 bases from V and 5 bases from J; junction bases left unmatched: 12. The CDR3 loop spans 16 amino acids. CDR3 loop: CASAKSRDRAHNEQFF. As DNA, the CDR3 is TGTGCTAGTGCCAAGAGTAGGGACAGGGCCCACAATGAGCAGTTCTTC. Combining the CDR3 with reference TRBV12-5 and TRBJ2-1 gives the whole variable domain DARVTQTPRHKVTEMGQEVTMRCQPILGHNTVFWYRQTMMQGLELLAYFRNRAPLDDSGMPKDRFSAEMPDATLATLKIQPSEPRDSAVYFCASAKSRDRAHNEQFFGPGTRLTVL.

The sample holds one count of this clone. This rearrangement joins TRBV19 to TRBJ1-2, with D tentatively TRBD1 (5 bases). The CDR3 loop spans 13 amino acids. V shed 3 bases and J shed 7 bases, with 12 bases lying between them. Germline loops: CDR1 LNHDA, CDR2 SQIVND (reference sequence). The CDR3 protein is CASSIQGAAGYTF. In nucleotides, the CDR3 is TGTGCCAGTAGTATTCAGGGAGCGGCTGGCTACACCTTC.

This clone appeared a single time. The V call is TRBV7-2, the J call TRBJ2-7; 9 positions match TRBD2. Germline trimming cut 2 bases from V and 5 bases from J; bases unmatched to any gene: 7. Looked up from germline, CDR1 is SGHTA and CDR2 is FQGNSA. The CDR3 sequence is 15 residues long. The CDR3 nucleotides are TGTGCCAGCAGCTTAACTATAGCGGGAGCGCACGAGCAGTACTTC. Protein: CASSLTIAGAHEQYF.

The CDR3 protein is CASSQEGFSPLHF. The CDR3 nucleotides read TGTGCCAGCAGCCAAGAGGGATTTTCACCCCTCCACTTT. The chain uses TRBV14 and TRBJ1-6; no firm D call. The CDR3 contains 13 residues. The V gene's germline CDR1 is SGHDN and CDR2 FVKESK. V dropped 0 bases and J dropped 9 bases, with 6 bases sitting between them.

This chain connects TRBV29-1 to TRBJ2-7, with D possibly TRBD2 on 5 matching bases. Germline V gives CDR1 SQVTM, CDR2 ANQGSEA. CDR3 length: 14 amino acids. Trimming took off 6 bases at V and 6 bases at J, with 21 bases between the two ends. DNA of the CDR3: TGCAGCGTCGCCGGCCGAGGGCAGGTGGGCGAGCAGTACTTC. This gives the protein CSVAGRGQVGEQYF.

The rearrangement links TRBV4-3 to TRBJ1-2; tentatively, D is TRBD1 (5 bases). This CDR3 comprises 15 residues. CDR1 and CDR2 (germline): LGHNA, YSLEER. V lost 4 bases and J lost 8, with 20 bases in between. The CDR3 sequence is CASSLSPGDRSGYTF. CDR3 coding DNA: TGCGCCAGCAGCCTTTCCCCGGGGGATCGGAGCGGCTACACCTTC.

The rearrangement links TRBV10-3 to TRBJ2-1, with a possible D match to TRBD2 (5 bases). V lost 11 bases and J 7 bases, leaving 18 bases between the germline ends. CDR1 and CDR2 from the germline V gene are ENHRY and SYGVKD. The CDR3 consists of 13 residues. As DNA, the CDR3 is TGTGCCGCCGAAGACCGAACTAGGAATGAGCAGTTCTTC. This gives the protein CAAEDRTRNEQFF.

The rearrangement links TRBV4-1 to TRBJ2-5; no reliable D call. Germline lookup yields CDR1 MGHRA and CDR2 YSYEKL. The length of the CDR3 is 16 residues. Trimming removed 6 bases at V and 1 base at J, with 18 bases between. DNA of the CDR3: TGCGCCAGCAGGGCTCCGGGTCTCGAAGCCCAAGAGACCCAGTACTTC. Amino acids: CASRAPGLEAQETQYF.

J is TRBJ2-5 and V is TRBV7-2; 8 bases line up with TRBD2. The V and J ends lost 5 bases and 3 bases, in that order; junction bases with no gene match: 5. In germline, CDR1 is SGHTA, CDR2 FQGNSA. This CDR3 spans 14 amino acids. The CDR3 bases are TGTGCCAGCAGCCCCCGAGCGGGGGAAGAGACCCAGTACTTC. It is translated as CASSPRAGEETQYF.

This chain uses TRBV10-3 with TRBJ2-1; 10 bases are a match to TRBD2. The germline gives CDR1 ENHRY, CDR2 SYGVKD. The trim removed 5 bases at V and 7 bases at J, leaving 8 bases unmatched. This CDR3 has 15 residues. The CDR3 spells CAISPGLAAGNEQFF. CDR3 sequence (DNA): TGTGCCATCAGTCCCGGACTAGCGGCAGGGAATGAGCAGTTCTTC.

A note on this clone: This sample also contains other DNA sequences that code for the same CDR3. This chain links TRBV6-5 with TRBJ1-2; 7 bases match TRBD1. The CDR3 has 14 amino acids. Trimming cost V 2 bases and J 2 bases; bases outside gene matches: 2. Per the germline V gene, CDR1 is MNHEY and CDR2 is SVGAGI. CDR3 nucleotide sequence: TGTGCCAGCAGTTACCGGGACAGCAACTATGGCTACACCTTC. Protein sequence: CASSYRDSNYGYTF.